This T cell receptor beta chain emerged from a study of T cells in localized non-small cell lung cancer (dated by TCRdb to about 2020). The study in broad terms: Comparing tumors with uninvolved tumor-adjacent lungs, the study looked at the T cell repertoires of 200 to 250 patients with early-stage NSCLC. NSCLC patients had a mean age of approximately 66 years, and approximately 140 were male and nearly 110 female. The cohort comprised 200 to 300 treatment-naïve NSCLC patients with resected, localized lung tumors.

With respect to this clone: This clone's antigen is unknown. Within one base of it there is no much larger clone, and no base qualities were kept.

The CDR3 has 15 amino acids, counting the end cysteine and phenylalanine. Left in the record is the CDR3 DNA by itself, 45 bases read in frame from the first base. V sheds 3 bases and J sheds 6 bases, leaving 14 bases between their ends. CDR1 ENHRY and CDR2 SYGVKD were looked up in the germline V gene. At diagnosis, peripheral blood, uninvolved tumor-adjacent lung and tumor were collected and stored as a combination of fresh-frozen and FFPE material. Blood samples were analyzed as peripheral blood mononuclear cells for TCR repertoire profiling. TCR beta CDR3 regions were sequenced from DNA using the immunoSEQ Assay. Per the original workflow: To compute T cell density, TCR beta template counts were normalized to usable DNA, which was estimated by amplifying housekeeping genes. Richness was estimated using the preseqR package, with extrapolation to 400,000 templates for PBMC samples and to 120,000 templates for tissue samples. Clonality was taken to be one minus Pielou's evenness. Differential abundance testing on productive amino-acid clonotypes, with a minimum total count of 5 and an alpha of 0.1, was used to identify tissue-enriched TCRs. The Jaccard Index and the Morisita Overlap Index were used to quantify repertoire overlap between compartments. GLIPH clustered TCR beta CDR3s with public tetramer-defined viral CDR3s; viral motifs required at least three viral sequences plus V-gene enrichment. TCRdb's version of the immuneACCESS table is confined to in-frame rearrangements and falls short of the full clone set. An unresolved V gene accounts for under half of the shortfall where checked; the remainder is of unknown origin. V and J calls and clone size are those listed in that table; D and trimming were worked out from the DNA. The sample includes about 27,000 clones, with 75% to 90% observed a single time. About 14% of the sample lies in the top ten.

The paper's findings and limits, for the study overall: Because the study design was exploratory, TCR variables were selected using unadjusted p-values without false-discovery rate correction. Uninvolved tumor-adjacent lung showed the highest T cell clonality, higher than tumor, which suggests more focused antigenic responses in the uninvolved tumor-adjacent lung. Because multi-region tumor sequencing was not performed, intratumor heterogeneity could not be ruled out. Higher T cell density in blood was associated with longer overall survival, whereas higher clonality in adjacent lung was associated with shorter survival. Of the top 100 tumor clones, a median of roughly 57 were detected in paired uninvolved adjacent lung; approximately 30 were also among that lung's top 100.

The source of this sequence is a female donor over 55 with stage II squamous cell lung carcinoma. Sequencing used peripheral blood, obtained before any cancer treatment. The V gene is TRBV10-3 and the J gene is TRBJ2-2; a weak D assignment points to TRBD1 (5 bases agree). CDR3 region: CAISEFQGAAGELFF. The sequence in DNA is TGTGCCATCAGTGAATTCCAAGGGGCGGCCGGGGAGCTGTTTTTT.